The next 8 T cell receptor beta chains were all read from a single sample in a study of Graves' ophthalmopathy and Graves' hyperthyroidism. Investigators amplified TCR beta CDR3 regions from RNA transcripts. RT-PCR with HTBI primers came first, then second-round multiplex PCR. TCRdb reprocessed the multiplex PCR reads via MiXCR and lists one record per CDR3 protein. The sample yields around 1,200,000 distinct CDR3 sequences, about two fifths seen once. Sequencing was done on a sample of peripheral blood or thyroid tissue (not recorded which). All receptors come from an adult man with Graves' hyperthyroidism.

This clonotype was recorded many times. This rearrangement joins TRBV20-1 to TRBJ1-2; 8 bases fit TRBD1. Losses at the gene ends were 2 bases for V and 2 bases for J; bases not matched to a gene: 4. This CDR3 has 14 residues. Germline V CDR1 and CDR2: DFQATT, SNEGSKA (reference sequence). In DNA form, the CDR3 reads TGCAGTGCTAGAAGACAGGGGCGGAACTATGGCTACACCTTC. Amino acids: CSARRQGRNYGYTF.

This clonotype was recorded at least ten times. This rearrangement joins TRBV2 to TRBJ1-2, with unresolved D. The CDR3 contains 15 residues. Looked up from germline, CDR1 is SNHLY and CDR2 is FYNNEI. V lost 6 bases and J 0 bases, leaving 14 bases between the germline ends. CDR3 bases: TGTGCCAGCAGCGCCACTCAGAACGCTAACTATGGCTACACCTTC. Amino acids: CASSATQNANYGYTF. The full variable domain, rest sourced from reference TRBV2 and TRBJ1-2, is EPEVTQTPSHQVTQMGQEVILRCVPISNHLYFYWYRQILGQKVEFLVSFYNNEISEKSEIFDDQFSVERPDGSNFTLKIRSTKLEDSAMYFCASSATQNANYGYTFGSGTRLTVV.

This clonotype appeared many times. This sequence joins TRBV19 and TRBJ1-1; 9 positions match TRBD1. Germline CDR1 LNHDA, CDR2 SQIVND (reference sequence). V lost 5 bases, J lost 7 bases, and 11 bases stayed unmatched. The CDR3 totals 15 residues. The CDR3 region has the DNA TGTGCCAGTAGTCGAAAACTAGGGACAGGGAGTGAAGCTTTCTTT. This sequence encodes CASSRKLGTGSEAFF.

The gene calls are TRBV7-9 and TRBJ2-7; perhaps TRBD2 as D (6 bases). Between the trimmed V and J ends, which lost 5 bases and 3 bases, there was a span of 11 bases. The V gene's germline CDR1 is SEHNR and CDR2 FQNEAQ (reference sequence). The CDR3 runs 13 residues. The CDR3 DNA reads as TGTGCCAGCAGCCAAACTAGCATCTACGAGCAGTACTTC. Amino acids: CASSQTSIYEQYF. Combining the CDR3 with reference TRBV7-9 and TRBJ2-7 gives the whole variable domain DTGVSQNPRHKITKRGQNVTFRCDPISEHNRLYWYRQTLGQGPEFLTYFQNEAQLEKSRLLSDRFSAERPKGSFSTLEIQRTEQGDSAMYLCASSQTSIYEQYFGPGTRLTVT.

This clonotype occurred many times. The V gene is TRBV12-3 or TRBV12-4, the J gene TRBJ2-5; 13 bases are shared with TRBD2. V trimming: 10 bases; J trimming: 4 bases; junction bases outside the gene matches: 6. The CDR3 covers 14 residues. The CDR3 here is CATGLAGVAETQYF. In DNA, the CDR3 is TGTGCCACAGGACTAGCGGGAGTTGCAGAGACCCAGTACTTC.

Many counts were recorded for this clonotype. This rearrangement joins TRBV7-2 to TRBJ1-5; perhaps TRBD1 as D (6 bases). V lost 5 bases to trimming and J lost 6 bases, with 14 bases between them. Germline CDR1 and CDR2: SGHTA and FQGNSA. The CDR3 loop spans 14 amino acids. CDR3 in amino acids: CASSPRQARQPQHF. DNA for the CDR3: TGTGCCAGCAGCCCACGACAGGCCCGTCAGCCCCAGCATTTT.

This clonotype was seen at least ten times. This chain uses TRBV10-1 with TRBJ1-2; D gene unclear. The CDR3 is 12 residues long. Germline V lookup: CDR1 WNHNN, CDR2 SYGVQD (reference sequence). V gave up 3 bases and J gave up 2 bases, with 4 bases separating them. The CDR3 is CASSDGNYGYTF. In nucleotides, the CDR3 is TGCGCCAGCAGTGACGGGAACTATGGCTACACCTTC.

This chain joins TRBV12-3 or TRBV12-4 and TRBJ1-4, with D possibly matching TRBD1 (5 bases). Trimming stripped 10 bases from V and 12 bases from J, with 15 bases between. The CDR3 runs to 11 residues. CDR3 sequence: CATLLGGELFF. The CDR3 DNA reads TGTGCCACCCTCCTTGGGGGGGAACTGTTTTTT.